This T cell receptor (beta chain) was identified during a study of Graves' ophthalmopathy and Graves' hyperthyroidism. This clonotype was detected many times. Scientists amplified the TCR beta CDR3 regions from RNA transcripts. The first-round RT-PCR employed HTBI primers together with the Qiagen OneStep RT-PCR kit. A multiplex PCR was then performed as the second round. Each CDR3 protein is one row after TCRdb ran MiXCR on the multiplex PCR reads. The sample records hundreds of thousands of distinct CDR3 sequences, about 40% being singletons. The CDR3 has 12 residues. Deletions cut 5 bases from V and 10 bases from J, with 9 bases between.

The rearrangement joins TRBV12-3 or TRBV12-4 to TRBJ1-6; D is undetermined. This clonotype originated in an adult man with Graves' ophthalmopathy. The material sequenced was peripheral blood. CDR3: CASSPEGSPLHF. CDR3 nucleotide sequence: TGTGCCAGCAGTCCCGAGGGCTCACCCCTCCACTTT.